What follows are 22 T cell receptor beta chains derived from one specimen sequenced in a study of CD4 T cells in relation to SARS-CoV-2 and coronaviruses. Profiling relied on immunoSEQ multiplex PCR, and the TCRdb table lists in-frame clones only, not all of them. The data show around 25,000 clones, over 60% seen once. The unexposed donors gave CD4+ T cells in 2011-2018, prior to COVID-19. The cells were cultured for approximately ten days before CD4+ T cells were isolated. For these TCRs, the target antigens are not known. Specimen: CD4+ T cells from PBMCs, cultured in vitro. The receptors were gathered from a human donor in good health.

The CDR3 DNA is TGTGCCAGCAGTGTCGATAGAGGCAATCAGCCCCAGCATTTT. Translating it yields CASSVDRGNQPQHF. This sequence joins TRBV2 and TRBJ1-5; D is unresolved. V was pared by 4 bases and J by 2 bases, with 9 bases between. This CDR3 is 14 amino acids long. CDR1 is SNHLY and CDR2 is FYNNEI in the germline V gene. Variable domain in full (rest from reference TRBV2 and TRBJ1-5): EPEVTQTPSHQVTQMGQEVILRCVPISNHLYFYWYRQILGQKVEFLVSFYNNEISEKSEIFDDQFSVERPDGSNFTLKIRSTKLEDSAMYFCASSVDRGNQPQHFGDGTRLSIL.

The CDR3 region is CASRDRAYNEQFF. CDR3 DNA sequence: TGTGCCAGCCGGGACAGGGCCTACAATGAGCAGTTCTTC. This sequence joins TRBV6-6 and TRBJ2-1; 9 nucleotides match TRBD1. Germline values: CDR1 MNHNY, CDR2 SVGAGI (reference sequence). The CDR3 loop spans 13 amino acids. The V segment lost 8 bases and the J segment 2 bases; nucleotides outside the gene matches: 1.

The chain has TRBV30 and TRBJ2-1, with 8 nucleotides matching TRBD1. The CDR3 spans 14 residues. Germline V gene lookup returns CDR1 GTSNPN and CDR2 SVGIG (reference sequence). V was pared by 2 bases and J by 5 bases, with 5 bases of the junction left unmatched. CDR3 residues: CAWSQGQVDNEQFF. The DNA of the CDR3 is TGTGCCTGGAGTCAGGGACAGGTGGACAATGAGCAGTTCTTC.

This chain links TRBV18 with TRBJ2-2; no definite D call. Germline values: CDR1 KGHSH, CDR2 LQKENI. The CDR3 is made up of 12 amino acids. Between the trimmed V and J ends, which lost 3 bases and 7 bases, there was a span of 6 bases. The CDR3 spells CASSPGHGELFF. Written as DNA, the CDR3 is TGTGCCAGCTCACCCGGGCACGGGGAGCTGTTTTTT.

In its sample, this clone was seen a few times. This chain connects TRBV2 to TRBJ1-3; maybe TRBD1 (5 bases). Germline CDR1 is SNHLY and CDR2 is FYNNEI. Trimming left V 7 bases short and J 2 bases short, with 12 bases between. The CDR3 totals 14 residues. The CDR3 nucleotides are TGTGCCAGCAAGGGTGGGGCGGCTGGAAACACCATATATTTT. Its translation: CASKGGAAGNTIYF.

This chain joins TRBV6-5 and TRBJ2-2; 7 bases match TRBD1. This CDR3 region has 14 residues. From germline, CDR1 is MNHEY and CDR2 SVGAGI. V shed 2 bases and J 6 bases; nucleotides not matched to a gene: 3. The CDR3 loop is CASSYGTVAGELFF. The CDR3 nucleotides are TGTGCCAGCAGTTACGGGACAGTAGCCGGGGAGCTGTTTTTT.

The CDR3 sequence: CSASGQFF. CDR3 bases: TGCAGTGCTAGCGGGCAGTTCTTC. The chain carries TRBV20-1 and TRBJ2-1; no reliable D call. The length of the CDR3 is 8 residues. The germline V and J ends were trimmed by 3 bases and 12 bases, with 3 bases remaining between them. Germline lookup yields CDR1 DFQATT and CDR2 SNEGSKA (reference sequence).

The CDR3 loop reads CASSLQRQSQETQYF. DNA for the CDR3: TGTGCCAGCAGCTTACAAAGACAGTCCCAAGAGACCCAGTACTTC. The chain has TRBV7-2 and TRBJ2-5; D perhaps matches TRBD1 (5 bases). Looked up from germline, CDR1 is SGHTA and CDR2 is FQGNSA. Trimming took off 2 bases at V and 1 base at J, with 11 bases between the two ends. The CDR3 extends over 15 amino acids.

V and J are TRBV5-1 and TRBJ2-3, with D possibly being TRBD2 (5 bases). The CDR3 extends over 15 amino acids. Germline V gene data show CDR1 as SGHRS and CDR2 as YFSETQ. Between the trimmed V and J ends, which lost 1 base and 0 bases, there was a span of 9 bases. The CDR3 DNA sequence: TGCGCCAGCAGCTTGCAGGACTTAAGCACAGATACGCAGTATTTT. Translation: CASSLQDLSTDTQYF. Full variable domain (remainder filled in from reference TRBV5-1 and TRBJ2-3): KAGVTQTPRYLIKTRGQQVTLSCSPISGHRSVSWYQQTPGQGLQFLFEYFSETQRNKGNFPGRFSGRQFSNSRSEMNVSTLELGDSALYLCASSLQDLSTDTQYFGPGTRLTVL.

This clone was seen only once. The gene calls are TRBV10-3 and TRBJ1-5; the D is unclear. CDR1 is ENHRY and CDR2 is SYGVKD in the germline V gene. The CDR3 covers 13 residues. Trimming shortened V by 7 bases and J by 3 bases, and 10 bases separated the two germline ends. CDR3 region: CAITPGINQPQHF. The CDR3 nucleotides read TGTGCCATCACCCCCGGGATCAATCAGCCCCAGCATTTT.

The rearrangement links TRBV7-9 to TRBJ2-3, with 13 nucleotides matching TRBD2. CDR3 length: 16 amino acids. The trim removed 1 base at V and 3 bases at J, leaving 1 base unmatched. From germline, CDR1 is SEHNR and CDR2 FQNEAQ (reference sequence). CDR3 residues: CASSLGLAGGTDTQYF. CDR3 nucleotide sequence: TGTGCCAGCAGCTTAGGACTAGCGGGGGGTACAGATACGCAGTATTTT.

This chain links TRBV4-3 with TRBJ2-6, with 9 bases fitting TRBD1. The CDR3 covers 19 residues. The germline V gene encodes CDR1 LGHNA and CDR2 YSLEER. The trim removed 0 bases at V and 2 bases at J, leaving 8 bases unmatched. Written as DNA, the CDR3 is TGCGCCAGCAGCCAAGATACCGGGACAGGGATTGCTGGGGCCAACGTCCTGACTTTC. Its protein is CASSQDTGTGIAGANVLTF.

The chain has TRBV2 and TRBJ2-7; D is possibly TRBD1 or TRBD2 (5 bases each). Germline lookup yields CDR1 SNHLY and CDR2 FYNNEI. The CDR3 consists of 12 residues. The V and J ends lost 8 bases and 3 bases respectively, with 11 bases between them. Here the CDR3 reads CASGRDHYEQYF. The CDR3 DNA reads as TGTGCCAGCGGCCGGGACCACTACGAGCAGTACTTC.

The CDR3 here is CASSLWSYGYTF. Written as DNA, the CDR3 is TGTGCCAGCAGCTTATGGTCCTATGGCTACACCTTC. This chain joins TRBV7-2 and TRBJ1-2; D uncertain. CDR3 length: 12 residues. V gave up 2 bases and J gave up 4 bases, with 5 bases separating them. Germline V CDR1 and CDR2: SGHTA, FQGNSA.

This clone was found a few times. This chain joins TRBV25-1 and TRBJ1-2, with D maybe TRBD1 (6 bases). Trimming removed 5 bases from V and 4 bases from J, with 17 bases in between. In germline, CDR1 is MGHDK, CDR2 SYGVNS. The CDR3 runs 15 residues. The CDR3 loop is CASSPRPGGGYGYTF. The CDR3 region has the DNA TGTGCCAGCAGTCCTCGCCCGGGGGGCGGCTATGGCTACACCTTC.

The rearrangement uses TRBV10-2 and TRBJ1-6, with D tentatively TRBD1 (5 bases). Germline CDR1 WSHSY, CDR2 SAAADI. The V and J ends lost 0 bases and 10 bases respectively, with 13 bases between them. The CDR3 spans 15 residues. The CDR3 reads CASSESGQGGSPLHF. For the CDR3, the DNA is TGCGCCAGCAGTGAGTCGGGGCAGGGAGGGTCACCCCTCCACTTT.

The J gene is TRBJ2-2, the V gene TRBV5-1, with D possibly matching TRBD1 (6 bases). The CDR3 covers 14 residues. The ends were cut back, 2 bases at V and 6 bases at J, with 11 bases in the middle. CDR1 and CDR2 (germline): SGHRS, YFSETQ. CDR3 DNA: TGCGCCAGCAGCTTAGGACAGAGGGCCGGGGAGCTGTTTTTT. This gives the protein CASSLGQRAGELFF.

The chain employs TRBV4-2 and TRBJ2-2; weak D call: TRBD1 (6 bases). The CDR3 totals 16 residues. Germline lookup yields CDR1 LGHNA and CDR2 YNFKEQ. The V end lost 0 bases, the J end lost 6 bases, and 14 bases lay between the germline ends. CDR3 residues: CASSQDQDRTAGELFF. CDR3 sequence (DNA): TGTGCCAGCAGCCAAGATCAAGACAGGACGGCCGGGGAGCTGTTTTTT.

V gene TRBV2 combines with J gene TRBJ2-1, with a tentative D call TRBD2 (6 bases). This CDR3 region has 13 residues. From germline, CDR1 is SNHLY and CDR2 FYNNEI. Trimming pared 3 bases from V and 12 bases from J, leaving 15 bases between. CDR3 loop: CASSDGGSYLQFF. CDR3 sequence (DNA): TGTGCCAGCAGTGACGGGGGTAGTTATCTGCAGTTCTTC.

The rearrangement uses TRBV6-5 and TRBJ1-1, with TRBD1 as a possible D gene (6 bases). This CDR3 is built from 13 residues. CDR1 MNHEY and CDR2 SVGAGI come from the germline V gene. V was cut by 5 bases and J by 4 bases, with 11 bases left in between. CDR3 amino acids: CASSRGVGTEAFF. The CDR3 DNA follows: TGTGCCAGCAGTAGGGGGGTCGGCACTGAAGCTTTCTTT.

For the CDR3, the DNA is TGTGCCAGCAGCCAAGAGACAGCTTATGGCTACACCTTC. Amino acids: CASSQETAYGYTF. The chain combines TRBV3-1 (or the pseudogene TRBV3-2) with TRBJ1-2, with D perhaps matching TRBD1 (5 bases). Germline CDR1 LGHDT, CDR2 YNNKEL (reference sequence). Trimming removed 0 bases from V and 5 bases from J, with 7 bases in between. The CDR3 is 13 residues long.

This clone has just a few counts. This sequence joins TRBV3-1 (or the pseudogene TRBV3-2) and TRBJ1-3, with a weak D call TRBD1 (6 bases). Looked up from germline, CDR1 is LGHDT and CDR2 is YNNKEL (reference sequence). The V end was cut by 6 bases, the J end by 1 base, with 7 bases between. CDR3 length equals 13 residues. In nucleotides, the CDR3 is TGTGCCAGCAGAGGGGGATCTGGAAACACCATATATTTT. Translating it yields CASRGGSGNTIYF.